This T cell receptor beta chain is from a study of shared clonotypes between healthy human individuals. Study-wide background: CD8 memory received one plate per donor, CD8 naive two, CD4 memory three and CD4 naive three.

About this clone itself: Its antigen is still unknown.

Findings of the study overall: Genetic and exposure-history diversity was limited by the small donor number.

The V gene lost 5 bases and the J gene lost 0 bases, with 13 bases spanning the gap. The CDR3 length is 15 residues. The V gene's germline CDR1 is MNHEY and CDR2 SVGAGI. 200 to 250 ng DNA, tens of thousands of T cell genomes, went into each sorted-subset replicate PCR. The repertoire was sequenced with immunoSEQ multiplex PCR; TCRdb's copy has only in-frame clones and lacks some. The table includes about 1.5 million clones, 98% detected once. The rearrangement uses TRBV6-5 and TRBJ1-2; possibly TRBD1 for D (5 bases). Material: naive CD4+ T cells sorted from blood. The subset here: CD45RA+ positively selected. The receptor was derived from a man aged 25-45 years in good health. CDR3 sequence: CASSPWDGSNYGYTF. The CDR3 DNA follows: TGTGCCAGCAGTCCCTGGGACGGATCTAACTATGGCTACACCTTC.